Below are 8 T cell receptor beta chains sequenced from a single sample in a study of CXCR3-negative and CXCR3-positive naive CD8 T cells. The study, taken as a whole, reports: The TRB CDR3s that CXCR3-positive naive cells carried were more hydrophobic than those of CXCR3-negative naive cells.

UMI-labeled 5' RACE yielded the TRB cDNA libraries. TCRdb re-analyzed the 5' RACE reads; it lists each CDR3 protein once, without DNA. In total, the table holds tens of thousands of distinct CDR3 sequences. These TCRs' antigens remain unknown. Input material: naive CXCR3+ CD8+ T cells from blood. Noted subset: CD45RO-CCR7+CD27+CD95- naive CD8+ T cells expressing CXCR3 (TNR3+). These receptor sequences come from a human donor in good health. Some clones in this sample may be carry-over from other donors' samples.

The rearrangement joins TRBV24-1 to TRBJ2-1. The CDR3 loop spans 12 amino acids. Germline CDR1 reads KGHDR; CDR2 reads SFDVKD. Here the CDR3 reads CATSAARNEQFF.

The genes are TRBV29-1 and TRBJ1-1; TCRdb lists TRBD1, though no DNA is available to test this call. CDR3 length: 13 residues. The germline V gene has CDR1 SQVTM and CDR2 ANQGSEA. The CDR3 protein is CSVEGQGGTEAFF.

The chain couples TRBV7-9 to TRBJ2-4; no DNA is available, so the TRBD1 call from TCRdb remains unchecked. The CDR3 sequence is 17 residues long. Per the germline V gene, CDR1 is SEHNR and CDR2 is FQNEAQ (reference sequence). The CDR3 sequence is CASSSGVTGVAKNIQYF.

The chain has TRBV5-6 and TRBJ2-7. The CDR3 loop spans 12 amino acids. Germline assignment: CDR1 SGHDT and CDR2 YYEEEE. CDR3 sequence reads: CASSGSRYEQYF. The whole variable domain, filled in from reference TRBV5-6 and TRBJ2-7, reads DAGVTQSPTHLIKTRGQQVTLRCSPKSGHDTVSWYQQALGQGPQFIFQYYEEEERQRGNFPDRFSGHQFPNYSSELNVNALLLGDSALYLCASSGSRYEQYFGPGTRLTVT.

The chain uses TRBV14 and TRBJ2-1; as DNA is missing, the TRBD2 call by TCRdb cannot be tested. The CDR3 extends over 15 amino acids. Looked up from germline, CDR1 is SGHDN and CDR2 is FVKESK. The CDR3 loop is CASSSRGGRTSQQFF.

The V and J genes are TRBV29-1 and TRBJ2-1. The CDR3 sequence is 13 residues long. Germline values: CDR1 SQVTM, CDR2 ANQGSEA. This CDR3 reads CSVVPFNDNEQFF.

J is TRBJ1-1 and V is TRBV20-1. This CDR3 is 12 amino acids long. The germline V gene encodes CDR1 DFQATT and CDR2 SNEGSKA (reference sequence). The CDR3 region is CSARGIGTEAFF.

The rearrangement joins TRBV12-3 or TRBV12-4 to TRBJ2-1. This CDR3 spans 11 amino acids. The CDR3 loop is CASSPANEQFF.